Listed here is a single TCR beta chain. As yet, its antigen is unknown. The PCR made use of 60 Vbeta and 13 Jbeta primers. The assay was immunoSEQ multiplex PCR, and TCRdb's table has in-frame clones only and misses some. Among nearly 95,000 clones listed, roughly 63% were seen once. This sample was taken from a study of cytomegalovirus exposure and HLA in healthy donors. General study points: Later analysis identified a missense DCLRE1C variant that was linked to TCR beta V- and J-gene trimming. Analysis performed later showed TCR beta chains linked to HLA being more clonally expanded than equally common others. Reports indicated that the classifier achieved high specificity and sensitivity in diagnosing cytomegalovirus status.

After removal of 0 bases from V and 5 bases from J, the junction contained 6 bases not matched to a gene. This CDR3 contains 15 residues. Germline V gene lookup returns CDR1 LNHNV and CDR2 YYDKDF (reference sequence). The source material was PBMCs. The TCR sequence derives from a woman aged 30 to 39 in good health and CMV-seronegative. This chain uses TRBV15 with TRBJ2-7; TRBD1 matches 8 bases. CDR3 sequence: CATSRDRGTGNEQYF. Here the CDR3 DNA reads TGTGCCACCAGCAGAGATAGGGGGACAGGAAACGAGCAGTACTTC.